The clone carrying this T cell receptor beta chain showed up just a few times. The PCR ran on 60 Vbeta and 13 Jbeta primers. Assay: immunoSEQ multiplex PCR; the TCRdb copy retains only in-frame clones and omits some. The sample holds approximately 190,000 clones, more than 75% seen once. The CDR3 consists of 16 residues. CDR1 is MGHRA, CDR2 YSYEKL, per germline. The V and J ends lost 4 bases and 3 bases respectively, with 18 bases between them. The data belong to a study of cytomegalovirus exposure and HLA in healthy donors. This clonotype originated in a woman aged 25 to 39 in good health and CMV-seropositive. Sequenced input: PBMCs. V and J are TRBV4-1 and TRBJ2-5, with D perhaps matching TRBD1 (6 bases). The CDR3 reads CASSRGSGAGEETQYF. The CDR3 nucleotides are TGCGCCAGCAGCCGCGGATCAGGGGCCGGGGAAGAGACCCAGTACTTC.